The present T cell receptor (beta chain) was sequenced within a study of blood T cell repertoires in COVID-19. Turning to the study itself: Whether acute or convalescent, the COVID-19 samples came from the United States, Italy and Spain. Sources were T cells, B-cell-depleted T cells, or PBMCs; the material itself was cDNA or gDNA.

CDR1 is LNHDA, CDR2 SQIVND, per germline (reference sequence). J gave up 8 bases and V 5 bases, and 11 bases lay outside the gene matches. This CDR3 contains 15 residues. Followed longitudinally, the Seattle patients had been enrolled during active infection. The assay was immunoSEQ multiplex PCR, and TCRdb's table has in-frame clones only and misses some. The repertoire consists of 300,000 or so clones, with approximately 93% occurring once and the leading ten covering 2.2%. The receptor was isolated from a woman in her twenties or thirties with COVID-19, enrolled during active disease. The genes are TRBV19 and TRBJ1-4; 7 bases are a match to TRBD1. Sequenced sample: peripheral blood. Written as DNA, the CDR3 is TGTGCCAGTAGTCCCTCGACAGGGAATAGCGAAAAACTGTTTTTT. It specifies CASSPSTGNSEKLFF.